The entry below describes one TCR beta chain. This entry is derived from a study of PD-L1 blockade in urothelial cancer. Every patient provided from 1 to 8 samples, collected pretreatment and on-treatment. Per germline, CDR1 MNHNS and CDR2 SASEGT. V gave up 2 bases and J gave up 0 bases; unmatched junction bases: 13. CDR3 length equals 19 residues. Synthetic TCR analog templates were spiked into each PCR. Here immunoSEQ multiplex PCR was the method, and the copy in TCRdb shows in-frame clones only, minus some. The sample consists of more than 85,000 clones, 90% to 95% of them appearing once. The TCR sequence derives from a woman older than 75 with urothelial cancer. This material consisted of PBMCs, taken around atezolizumab (anti-PD-L1) treatment. V and J are TRBV6-1 and TRBJ2-1; 7 bases fit TRBD2. The CDR3 DNA sequence: TGTGCCAGCAGTGAATCGGGGGGAGGGATTTTCTTCTCCTACAATGAGCAGTTCTTC. Translated: CASSESGGGIFFSYNEQFF.